This TCR beta chain was captured in a study of CD8 T cells in Susac syndrome. Whole-study results and caveats: It was acknowledged in the study that the number of individuals who were included in its TCR sequencing and HLA analysis was relatively small.

An amount of RNA that ranged from about 0.45 to 1 ug was reverse transcribed with random hexamers. Coverage of TCR beta CDR3 amplification by immunoSEQ multiplex PCR extended to 54 Vbeta and 13 Jbeta. TCRdb re-called the immunoSEQ multiplex PCR reads through MiXCR, storing one row per CDR3 protein. The sample holds 200,000 to 250,000 distinct CDR3 sequences; about 93% are singletons and the top ten take around 0.07%. The patients who served as multiple sclerosis controls were treatment-naive and had stable or active relapsing-remitting disease that fulfilled the revised McDonald criteria. TEMRA cells were FACS-enriched, unlike CD8+ and CD4+ T cells, which were negatively isolated. Germline values: CDR1 LGHDT, CDR2 YNNKEL (reference sequence). The V gene lost 0 bases and the J gene lost 10 bases, with 9 bases spanning the gap. There are 12 residues in the CDR3. Concerning this clonotype itself: Its antigen remains unidentified.

Sequences were obtained from CD4+ T cells from PBMCs. This TCR derives from a human donor with multiple sclerosis. The genes are TRBV3-1 and TRBJ1-1; maybe TRBD1 (5 bases). The CDR3: CASSQDLRGAFF. CDR3 in DNA: TGTGCCAGCAGCCAAGACCTTAGGGGAGCTTTCTTT.